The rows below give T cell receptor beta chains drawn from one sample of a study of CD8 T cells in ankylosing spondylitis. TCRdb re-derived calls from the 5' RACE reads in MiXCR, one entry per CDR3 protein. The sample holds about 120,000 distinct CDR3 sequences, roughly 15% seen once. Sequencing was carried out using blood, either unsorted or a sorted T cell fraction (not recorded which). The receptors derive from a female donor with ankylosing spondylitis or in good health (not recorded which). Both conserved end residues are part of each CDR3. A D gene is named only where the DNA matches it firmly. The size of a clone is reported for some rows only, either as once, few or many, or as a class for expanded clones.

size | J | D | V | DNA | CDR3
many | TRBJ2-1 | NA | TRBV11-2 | TGTGCCAGCAGCTTAAGGGGGGACTACTACAATGAGCAGTTCTTC | CASSLRGDYYNEQFF
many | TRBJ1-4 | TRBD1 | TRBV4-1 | TGCGCCAGCAGCCCCTTGACAGGGGAGGTGATAGAAAAACTGTTTTTT | CASSPLTGEVIEKLFF
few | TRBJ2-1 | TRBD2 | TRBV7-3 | TGTGCCAGCAGCCTCGGGACTAGCGGGTTGAATGAGCAGTTCTTC | CASSLGTSGLNEQFF
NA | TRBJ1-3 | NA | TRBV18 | TGTGCCAGCTCGGCTGCGGACTCTGGAAACACCATATATTTT | CASSAADSGNTIYF
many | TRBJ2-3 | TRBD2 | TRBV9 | TGTGCCAGCGGGCTAGCGGGAGGGCCCTTGGATACGCAGTATTTT | CASGLAGGPLDTQYF
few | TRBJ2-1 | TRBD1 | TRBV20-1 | TGCAGTGCCCCCCGGGGGACAGGGCACAATGAGCAGTTCTTC | CSAPRGTGHNEQFF
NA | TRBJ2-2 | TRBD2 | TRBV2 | TGTGCCAGCAGTGAAGCGCGGGAGCGGGAGGGCCACACCGGGGAGCTGTTTTTT | CASSEAREREGHTGELFF
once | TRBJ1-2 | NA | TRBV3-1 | TGTGCCAGCAGCCAAGATGGGTCAGGGAACTATGGCCACACCTTC | CASSQDGSGNYGHTF
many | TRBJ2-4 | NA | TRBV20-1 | TGCAGTGCTAGAGAGAAAAACATTCAGTACTTC | CSAREKNIQYF
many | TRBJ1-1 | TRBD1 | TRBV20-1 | TGCAGTGCTAGAGATTCCTCGGGACAGGGACTGGGAGCTTTCTTT | CSARDSSGQGLGAFF
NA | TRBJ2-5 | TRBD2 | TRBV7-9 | TGTGCCAGCAGCTCCCCTAGCGGGTATTACTTC | CASSSPSGYYF
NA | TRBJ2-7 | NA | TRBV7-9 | TGTGCCAGCAGCTTAGCGTACCTCCCAGATACCTACGAGCAGTACTTT | CASSLAYLPDTYEQYF
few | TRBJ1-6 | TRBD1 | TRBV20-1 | TGCAGTGCTGCAAACAGGGGTCGATCCTCCTATAATTCACCCCTCCACTTT | CSAANRGRSSYNSPLHF
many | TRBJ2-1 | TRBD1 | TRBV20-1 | TGCAGTGCTAGGACGGACAGGATTAACAATGAGCAGTTCTTC | CSARTDRINNEQFF
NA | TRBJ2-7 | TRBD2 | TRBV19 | TGTGCCAGTAGTACCGGGACTAGCGGGAGCATTACCTACGAGCAGTACTTC | CASSTGTSGSITYEQYF
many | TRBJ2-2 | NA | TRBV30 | TGTGCCTGGAGCATTCTGGCAGGGAACACCGGGGAGCTGTTTTTT | CAWSILAGNTGELFF
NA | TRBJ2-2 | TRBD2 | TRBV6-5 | TGTGCCAGCAGTCGAGGGAGGGCGAACACCGGGGAGCTGTTTTTT | CASSRGRANTGELFF
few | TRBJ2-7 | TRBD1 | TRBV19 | TGTGCCAGTAGTATATGGCAGGGGGCCTACGAGCAGTACTTC | CASSIWQGAYEQYF
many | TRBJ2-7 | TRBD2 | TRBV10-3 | TGTGCCATCAGGGGGACTAGCGGGGGGGCCTGGTCCTACGAGCAGTACTTC | CAIRGTSGGAWSYEQYF
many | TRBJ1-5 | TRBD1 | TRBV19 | TGTGCCAGTAGTATCGGCAGGGGGGGGAATCAGCCCCAGCATTTT | CASSIGRGGNQPQHF
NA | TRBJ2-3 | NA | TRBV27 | TGTGCCAGCAGGAGAGGTGCGAACACAGATACGCAGTATTTT | CASRRGANTDTQYF
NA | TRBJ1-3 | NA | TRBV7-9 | TGTGCCAGCAGCCCCGGTATCTCTGGAAACACCATATATTTT | CASSPGISGNTIYF
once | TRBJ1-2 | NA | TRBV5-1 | TGCGTCAGCAGCTTAGGTGTGGGTGATGGCTACACCTTC | CVSSLGVGDGYTF
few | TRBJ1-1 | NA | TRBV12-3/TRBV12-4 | TGTGCCAGCAGTTTAGGAATAGGGTCCCTATTGAACACTGAAGCTTTCTTT | CASSLGIGSLLNTEAFF